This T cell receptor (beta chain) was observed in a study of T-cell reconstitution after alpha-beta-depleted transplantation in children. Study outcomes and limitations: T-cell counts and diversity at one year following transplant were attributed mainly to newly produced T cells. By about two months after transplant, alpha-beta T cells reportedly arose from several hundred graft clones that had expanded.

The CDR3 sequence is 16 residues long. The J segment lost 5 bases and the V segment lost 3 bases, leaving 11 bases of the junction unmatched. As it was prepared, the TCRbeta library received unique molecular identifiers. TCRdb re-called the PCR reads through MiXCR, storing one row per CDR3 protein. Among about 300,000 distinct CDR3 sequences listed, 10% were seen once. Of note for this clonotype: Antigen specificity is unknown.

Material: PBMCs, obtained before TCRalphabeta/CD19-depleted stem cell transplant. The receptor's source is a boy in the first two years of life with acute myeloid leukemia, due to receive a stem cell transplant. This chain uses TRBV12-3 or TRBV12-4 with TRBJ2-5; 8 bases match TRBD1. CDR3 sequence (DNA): TGTGCCAGCAGTTTTATTGGCAGGGGGCGTGGGGAGACCCAGTACTTC. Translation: CASSFIGRGRGETQYF.